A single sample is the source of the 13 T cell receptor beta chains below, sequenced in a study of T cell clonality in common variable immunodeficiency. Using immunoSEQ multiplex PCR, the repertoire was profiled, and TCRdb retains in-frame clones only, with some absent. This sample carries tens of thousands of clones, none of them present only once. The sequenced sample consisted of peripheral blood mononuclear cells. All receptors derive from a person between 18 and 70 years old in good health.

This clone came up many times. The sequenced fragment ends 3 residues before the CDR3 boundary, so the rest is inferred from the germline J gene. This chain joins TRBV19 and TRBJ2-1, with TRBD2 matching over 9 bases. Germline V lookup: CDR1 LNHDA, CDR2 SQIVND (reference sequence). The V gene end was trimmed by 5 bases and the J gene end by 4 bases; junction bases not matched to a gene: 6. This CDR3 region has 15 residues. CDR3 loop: CASSGVSGGYNEQFF. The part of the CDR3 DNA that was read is TGTGCCAGTAGTGGGGTTAGCGGGGGTTACAATGAG.

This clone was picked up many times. The part of the CDR3 DNA that was read is TGTGCCAGCAGCGGCGGAACTTTACCTGATACG. Translation gives CASSGGTLPDT. The CDR3, in full, reads CASSGGTLPDTQYF. The chain links TRBV11-3 to TRBJ2-3; D gene ambiguous. The read falls 3 residues short of the CDR3 end, and the missing part is taken from the germline J gene. Germline CDR1 and CDR2: SGHNT and YENEEA. This CDR3 region has 14 residues. Trimming stripped 5 bases from V and 6 bases from J, with 15 bases between. The full variable domain, in which reference TRBV11-3 and TRBJ2-3 provide the parts outside the CDR3, is EAGVVQSPRYKIIEKKQPVAFWCNPISGHNTLYWYLQNLGQGPELLIRYENEEAVDDSQLPKDRFSAERLKGVDSTLKIQPAELGDSAVYLCASSGGTLPDTQYFGPGTRLTVL.

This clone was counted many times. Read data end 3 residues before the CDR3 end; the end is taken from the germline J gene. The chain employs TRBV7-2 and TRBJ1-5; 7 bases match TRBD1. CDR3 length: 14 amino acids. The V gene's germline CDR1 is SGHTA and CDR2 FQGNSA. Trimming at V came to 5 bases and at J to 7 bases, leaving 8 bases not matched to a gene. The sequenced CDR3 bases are TGTGCCAGCAGCCAAGACAGGGTCGACCAGCCC. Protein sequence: CASSQDRVDQP. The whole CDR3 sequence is CASSQDRVDQPQHF.

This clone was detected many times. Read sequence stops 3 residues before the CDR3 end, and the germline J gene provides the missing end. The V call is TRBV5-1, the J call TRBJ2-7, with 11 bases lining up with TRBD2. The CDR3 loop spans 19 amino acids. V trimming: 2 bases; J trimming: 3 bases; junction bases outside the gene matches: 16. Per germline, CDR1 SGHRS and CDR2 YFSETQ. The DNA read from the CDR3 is TGCGCCAGCAGCTTACGGGGACATATACTAGCGGGAGCACTCTACGAG. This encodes CASSLRGHILAGALYE. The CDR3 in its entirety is CASSLRGHILAGALYEQYF.

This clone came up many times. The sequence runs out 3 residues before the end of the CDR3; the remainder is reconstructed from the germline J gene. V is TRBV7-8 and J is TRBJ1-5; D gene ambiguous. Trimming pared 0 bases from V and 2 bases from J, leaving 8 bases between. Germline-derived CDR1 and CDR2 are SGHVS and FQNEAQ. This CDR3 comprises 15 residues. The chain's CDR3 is CASSLARSRNQPQHF. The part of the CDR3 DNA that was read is TGTGCCAGCAGCTTAGCAAGGTCCCGCAATCAGCCC.

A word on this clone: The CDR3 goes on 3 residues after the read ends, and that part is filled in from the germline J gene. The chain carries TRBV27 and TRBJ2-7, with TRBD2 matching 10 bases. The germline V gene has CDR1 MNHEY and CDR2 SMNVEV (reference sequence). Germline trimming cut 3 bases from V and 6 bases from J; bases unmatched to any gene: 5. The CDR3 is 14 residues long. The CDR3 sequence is CASSFLIAGGEQYF. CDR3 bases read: TGTGCCAGCAGTTTTCTGATAGCGGGAGGCGAG.

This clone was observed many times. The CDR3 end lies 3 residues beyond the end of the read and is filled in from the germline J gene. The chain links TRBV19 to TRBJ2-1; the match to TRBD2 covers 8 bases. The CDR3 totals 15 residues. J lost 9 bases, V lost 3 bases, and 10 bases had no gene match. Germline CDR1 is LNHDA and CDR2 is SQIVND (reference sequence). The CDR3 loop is CASSIPTSVGIEQFF. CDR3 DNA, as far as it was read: TGTGCCAGTAGTATCCCGACTAGCGTCGGAATTGAG.

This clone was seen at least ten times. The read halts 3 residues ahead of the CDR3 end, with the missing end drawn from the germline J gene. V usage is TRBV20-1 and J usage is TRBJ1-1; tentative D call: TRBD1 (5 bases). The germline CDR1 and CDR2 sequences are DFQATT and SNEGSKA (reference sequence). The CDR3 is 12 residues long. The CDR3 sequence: CSPNGGITEAFF. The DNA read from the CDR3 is TGCAGCCCGAACGGGGGAATCACTGAA.

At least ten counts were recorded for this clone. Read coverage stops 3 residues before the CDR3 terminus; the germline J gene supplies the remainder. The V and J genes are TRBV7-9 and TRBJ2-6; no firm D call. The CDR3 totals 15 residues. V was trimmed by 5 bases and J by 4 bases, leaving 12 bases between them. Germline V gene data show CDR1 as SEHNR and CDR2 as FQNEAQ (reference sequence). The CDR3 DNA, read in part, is TGTGCCAGCAGCGCGGCCCAGCCCGGGGCCAACGTC. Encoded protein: CASSAAQPGANV. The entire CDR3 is CASSAAQPGANVLTF.

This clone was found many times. The covered CDR3 bases are TGTGCCAGCAGCTTATTTTCTCCAGGGGGCACAGATACG. Amino acids: CASSLFSPGGTDT. The CDR3 as a whole reads CASSLFSPGGTDTQYF. This chain joins TRBV7-8 and TRBJ2-3; TRBD1 might be the D (6 bases). The read stops 3 residues short of the end of the CDR3; the missing end is completed from the germline J gene. This CDR3 has 16 amino acids. V was trimmed by 2 bases and J by 1 base, leaving 13 bases between them. The germline gives CDR1 SGHVS, CDR2 FQNEAQ.

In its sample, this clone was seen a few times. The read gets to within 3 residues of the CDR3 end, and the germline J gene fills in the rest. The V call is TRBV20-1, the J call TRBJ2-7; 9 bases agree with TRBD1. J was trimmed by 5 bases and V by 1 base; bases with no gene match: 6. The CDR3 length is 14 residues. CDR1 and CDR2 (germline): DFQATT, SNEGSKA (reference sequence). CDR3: CSARAGQGRHEQYF. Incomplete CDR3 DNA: TGCAGTGCTAGAGCGGGACAGGGTCGTCACGAG.

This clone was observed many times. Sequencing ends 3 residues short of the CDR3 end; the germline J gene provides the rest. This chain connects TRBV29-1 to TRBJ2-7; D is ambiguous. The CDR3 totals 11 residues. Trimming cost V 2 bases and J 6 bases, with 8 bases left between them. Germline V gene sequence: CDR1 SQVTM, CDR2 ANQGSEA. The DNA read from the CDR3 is TGCAGCGTTGAAACCTCCGGCGAG. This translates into CSVETSGE. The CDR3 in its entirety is CSVETSGEQYF.

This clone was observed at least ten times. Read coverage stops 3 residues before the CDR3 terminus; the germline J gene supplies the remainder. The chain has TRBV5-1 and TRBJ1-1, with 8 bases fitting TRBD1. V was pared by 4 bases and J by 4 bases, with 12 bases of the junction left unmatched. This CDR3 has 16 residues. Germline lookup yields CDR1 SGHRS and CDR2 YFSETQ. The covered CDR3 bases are TGCGCCAGCAGCAACGATCAGGGGGCGCGGGGCACTGAA. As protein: CASSNDQGARGTE. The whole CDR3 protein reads CASSNDQGARGTEAFF.